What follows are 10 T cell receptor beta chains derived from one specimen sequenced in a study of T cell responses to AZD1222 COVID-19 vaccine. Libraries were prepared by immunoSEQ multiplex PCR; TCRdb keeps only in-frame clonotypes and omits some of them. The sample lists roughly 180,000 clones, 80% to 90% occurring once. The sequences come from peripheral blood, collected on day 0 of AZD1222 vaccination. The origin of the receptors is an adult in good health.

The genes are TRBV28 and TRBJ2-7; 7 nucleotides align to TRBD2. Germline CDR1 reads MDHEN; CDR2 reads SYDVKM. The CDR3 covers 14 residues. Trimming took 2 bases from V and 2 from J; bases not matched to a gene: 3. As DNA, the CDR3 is TGTGCCAGCAGTTTAACGGGGGGAACCTACGAGCAGTACTTC. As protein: CASSLTGGTYEQYF.

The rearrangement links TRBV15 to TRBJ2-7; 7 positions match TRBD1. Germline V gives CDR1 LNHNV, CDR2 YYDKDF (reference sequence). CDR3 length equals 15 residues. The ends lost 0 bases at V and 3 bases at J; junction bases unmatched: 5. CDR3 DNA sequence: TGTGCCACCAGCAGAGAGGCAGGGGGAAGCTACGAGCAGTACTTC. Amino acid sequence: CATSREAGGSYEQYF.

The CDR3 nucleotides are TGTGCCAGCAGCTTACAGGGGTACGAGCAGTACGTC. Its translation is CASSLQGYEQYV. The V call is TRBV7-9, the J call TRBJ2-7, with a tentative D call TRBD1 (6 bases). The ends were cut back, 2 bases at V and 4 bases at J, with 6 bases in the middle. In germline, CDR1 is SEHNR, CDR2 FQNEAQ (reference sequence). CDR3 length: 12 amino acids.

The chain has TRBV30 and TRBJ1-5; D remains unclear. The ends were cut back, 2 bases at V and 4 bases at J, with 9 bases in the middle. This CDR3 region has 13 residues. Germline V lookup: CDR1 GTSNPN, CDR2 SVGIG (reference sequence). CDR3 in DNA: TGTGCCTGGAGTTCGGCAGATAATCAGCCCCAGCATTTT. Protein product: CAWSSADNQPQHF.

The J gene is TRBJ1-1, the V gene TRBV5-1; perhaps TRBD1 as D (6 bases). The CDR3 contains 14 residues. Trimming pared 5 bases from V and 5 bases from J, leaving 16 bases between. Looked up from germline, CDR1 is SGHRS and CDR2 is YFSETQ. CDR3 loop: CASSRGDVGTEAFF. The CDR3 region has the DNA TGCGCCAGCAGTAGGGGGGACGTTGGGACTGAAGCTTTCTTT.

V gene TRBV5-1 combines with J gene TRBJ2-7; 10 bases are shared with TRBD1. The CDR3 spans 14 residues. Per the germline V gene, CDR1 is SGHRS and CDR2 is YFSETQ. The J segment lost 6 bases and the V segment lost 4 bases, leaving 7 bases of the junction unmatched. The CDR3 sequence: CASSPTGGSGEQYV. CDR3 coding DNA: TGCGCCAGCAGCCCGACAGGGGGCTCGGGCGAGCAGTACGTC.

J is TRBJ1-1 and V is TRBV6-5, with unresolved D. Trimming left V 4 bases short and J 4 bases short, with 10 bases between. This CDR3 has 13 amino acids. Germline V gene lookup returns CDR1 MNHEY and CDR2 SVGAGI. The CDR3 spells CASSSIGVTEAFF. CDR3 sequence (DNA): TGTGCCAGCAGTTCGATTGGGGTCACTGAAGCTTTCTTT.

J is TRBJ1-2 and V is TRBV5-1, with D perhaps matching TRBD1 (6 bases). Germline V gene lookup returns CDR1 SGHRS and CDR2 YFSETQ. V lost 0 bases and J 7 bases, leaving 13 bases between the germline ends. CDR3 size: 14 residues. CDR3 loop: CASSLAQGLFGYTF. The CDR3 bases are TGCGCCAGCAGCTTGGCACAGGGACTCTTTGGCTACACCTTC. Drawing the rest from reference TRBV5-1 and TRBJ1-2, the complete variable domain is KAGVTQTPRYLIKTRGQQVTLSCSPISGHRSVSWYQQTPGQGLQFLFEYFSETQRNKGNFPGRFSGRQFSNSRSEMNVSTLELGDSALYLCASSLAQGLFGYTFGSGTRLTVV.

The CDR3 spells CASSSRAAPTPYEQYV. The CDR3 DNA sequence: TGCGCCAGCAGCTCCCGGGCTGCCCCCACCCCTTACGAGCAGTACGTC. J is TRBJ2-7 and V is TRBV5-1; D is uncertain. The CDR3 consists of 16 residues. Trimming stripped 3 bases from V and 4 bases from J, with 20 bases between. Per the germline V gene, CDR1 is SGHRS and CDR2 is YFSETQ.

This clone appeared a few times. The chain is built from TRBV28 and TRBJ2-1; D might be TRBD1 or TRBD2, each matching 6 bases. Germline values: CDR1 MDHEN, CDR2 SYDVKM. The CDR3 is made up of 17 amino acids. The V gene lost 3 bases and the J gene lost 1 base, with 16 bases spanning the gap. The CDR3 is CASSLRGALMSYNEQFF. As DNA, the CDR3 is TGTGCCAGCAGTTTGAGGGGGGCTTTAATGTCCTACAATGAGCAGTTCTTC.